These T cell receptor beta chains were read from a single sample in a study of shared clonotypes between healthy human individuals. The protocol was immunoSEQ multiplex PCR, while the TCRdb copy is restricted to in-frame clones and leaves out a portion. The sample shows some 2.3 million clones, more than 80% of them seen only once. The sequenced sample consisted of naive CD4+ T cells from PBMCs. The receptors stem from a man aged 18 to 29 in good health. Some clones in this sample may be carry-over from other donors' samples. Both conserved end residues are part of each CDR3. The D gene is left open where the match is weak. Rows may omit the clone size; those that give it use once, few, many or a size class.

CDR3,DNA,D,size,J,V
CASSAQTGTGELFF,TGTGCCAGTAGTGCGCAAACCGGGACCGGGGAGCTGTTTTTT,NA,NA,TRBJ2-2,TRBV19
CASSLGGAGGTEAFF,TGTGCCAGCAGTTTGGGGGGCGCGGGCGGCACTGAAGCTTTCTTT,NA,NA,TRBJ1-1,TRBV28
CASSLGQGAMEAFF,TGCGCCAGCAGCCTGGGACAGGGGGCGATGGAAGCTTTCTTT,TRBD1,NA,TRBJ1-1,TRBV5-1
CASSIAGEGTDTQYF,TGTGCCAGTAGTATAGCTGGGGAGGGGACAGATACGCAGTATTTT,TRBD2,NA,TRBJ2-3,TRBV19
CAISEDKGPGYTF,TGTGCCATCAGTGAAGACAAGGGGCCTGGCTACACCTTC,NA,NA,TRBJ1-2,TRBV10-3
CASSVGAASGSTDTQYF,TGTGCCAGCAGCGTAGGCGCGGCTAGCGGGTCCACAGATACGCAGTATTTT,TRBD2,NA,TRBJ2-3,TRBV9
CASSIGGAQETYGYTF,TGTGCCAGTAGTATAGGCGGGGCACAGGAAACTTATGGCTACACCTTC,NA,NA,TRBJ1-2,TRBV19
CASSFMVGGSYNEQFF,TGTGCCAGCAGTTTTATGGTGGGGGGCTCCTACAATGAGCAGTTCTTC,NA,NA,TRBJ2-1,TRBV28
CASSPDRANTGELFF,TGTGCCAGCTCACCCGACAGAGCGAACACCGGGGAGCTGTTTTTT,NA,NA,TRBJ2-2,TRBV18
CASSDRLTYTF,TGTGCCAGCAGCGATAGGTTAACCTACACCTTC,NA,once,TRBJ1-2,TRBV7-9
CATSRRGTGETQYF,TGTGCCACCAGCAGACGGGGGACAGGCGAGACCCAGTACTTC,TRBD1,many,TRBJ2-5,TRBV15
CASSFRGVSTDTQYF,TGCGCCAGCAGCTTTAGGGGAGTAAGCACAGATACGCAGTATTTT,NA,NA,TRBJ2-3,TRBV5-1
CASSRGWDRGTNTGELFF,TGTGCCAGCAGTAGGGGCTGGGACAGAGGTACGAACACCGGGGAGCTGTTTTTT,TRBD1,NA,TRBJ2-2,TRBV27
CASSQGISYGYTF,TGTGCCAGCAGCCAAGGGATTAGCTATGGCTACACCTTC,NA,NA,TRBJ1-2,TRBV7-2
CASSATGTSGYTF,TGTGCCAGCAGCGCAACAGGGACTAGTGGCTACACCTTC,NA,NA,TRBJ1-2,TRBV7-2
CASSLVDRLEQYF,TGTGCCAGCAGCTTAGTGGACAGGTTGGAGCAGTACTTC,TRBD1,NA,TRBJ2-7,TRBV11-2
CASSPGRQASYEQYF,TGTGCCAGCAGTCCCGGAAGACAGGCTTCCTACGAGCAGTACTTC,NA,NA,TRBJ2-7,TRBV6-5